What follows are 11 T cell receptor beta chains derived from one specimen sequenced in a study of shared clonotypes between healthy human individuals. Measured with immunoSEQ multiplex PCR; TCRdb has only the in-frame clones, and not every one. The data show under 550,000 clones, less than 96% seen once. Source material: naive CD4+ T cells sorted from blood. Subset meaning: CD45RA+ positively selected. Every receptor here comes from a woman under 40 in good health.

This clone appeared a single time. Here the CDR3 omits its conserved ending phenylalanine or tryptophan, so a read error is the likely source. The DNA is omitted, as the CDR3 cannot be located on it reliably, and the CDR3 follows TCRdb's listing. The chain has TRBV6-4 and TRBJ2-7. With termini counted, the CDR3 has 16 amino acids. The V gene's germline CDR1 is MRHNA and CDR2 SNTAGT. Here the CDR3 reads CASSGARPGEGAPSPP.

The chain uses TRBV5-4 and TRBJ1-4, with D possibly TRBD1 on 6 matching bases. V was clipped by 4 bases and J by 3 bases, with 13 bases between them. This CDR3 has 15 residues. Germline assignment: CDR1 SGHNT and CDR2 YYREEE (reference sequence). This CDR3 is CASSPTGAANEKLFF. The CDR3, as DNA: TGTGCCAGCAGCCCGACGGGGGCGGCTAATGAAAAACTGTTTTTT.

The sample holds one count of this clone. The chain recombines TRBV19 with TRBJ2-7, with TRBD1 matching 9 bases. V gave up 6 bases and J gave up 3 bases; unmatched junction bases: 6. CDR1 is LNHDA, CDR2 SQIVND, per germline (reference sequence). The CDR3 runs to 14 residues. CDR3 DNA sequence: TGTGCCAGTAGCCTCCGGGACAGGGACTACGAGCAGTACTTC. The encoded protein is CASSLRDRDYEQYF.

The chain is built from TRBV11-3 and TRBJ2-5; no reliable D call. CDR1 is SGHNT, CDR2 YENEEA, per germline. The V end lost 1 base, the J end lost 0 bases, and 12 bases lay between the germline ends. The CDR3 spans 16 residues. CDR3 amino acids: CASSLGASLYQETQYF. The CDR3 bases are TGTGCCAGCAGCTTAGGAGCTAGTTTGTACCAAGAGACCCAGTACTTC.

This clone was seen only once. This chain joins TRBV5-5 and TRBJ1-2; a weak D match, TRBD1 (6 bases). The germline V gene has CDR1 SGHKS and CDR2 YYEKEE (reference sequence). The CDR3 loop spans 14 amino acids. V was cut by 4 bases and J by 2 bases, with 12 bases left in between. The chain's CDR3 is CASSQTGLNYGYTF. Here the CDR3 DNA reads TGTGCCAGCAGCCAGACAGGTCTCAACTATGGCTACACCTTC. Complete variable domain (other parts from reference TRBV5-5 and TRBJ1-2): DAGVTQSPTHLIKTRGQQVTLRCSPISGHKSVSWYQQVLGQGPQFIFQYYEKEERGRGNFPDRFSARQFPNYSSELNVNALLLGDSALYLCASSQTGLNYGYTFGSGTRLTVV.

This chain's CDR3 is CATTGTVPRFGYTF. The DNA for the CDR3 is TGTGCCACCACCGGGACGGTGCCTCGGTTTGGCTACACCTTC. The rearrangement links TRBV28 to TRBJ1-2; D may be TRBD1 (5 bases). The germline V gene encodes CDR1 MDHEN and CDR2 SYDVKM. The V gene lost 10 bases and the J gene lost 7 bases, with 22 bases spanning the gap. The CDR3 contains 14 residues.

J is TRBJ2-7 and V is TRBV15; no definite D call. The V gene lost 5 bases and the J gene lost 6 bases, with 20 bases spanning the gap. Germline CDR1 and CDR2: LNHNV and YYDKDF (reference sequence). The CDR3 spans 15 residues. The CDR3 bases are TGTGCCACCAGCCTCCCTGGAAAGGGTAGTTCCGAGCAGTACTTC. The encoded protein is CATSLPGKGSSEQYF.

V gene TRBV4-1 combines with J gene TRBJ1-4; D uncertain. V lost 2 bases, J lost 8 bases, and 12 bases lay in between. The CDR3 is 14 residues long. CDR1 and CDR2 (germline): MGHRA, YSYEKL. CDR3 DNA: TGCGCCAGCAGCCAATCTCCCAGCCCGGAAAAACTGTTTTTT. This translates into CASSQSPSPEKLFF.

This clone came up once. This chain uses TRBV27 with TRBJ2-7; D perhaps matches TRBD2 (6 bases). CDR3 size: 14 residues. The germline V and J ends were trimmed by 6 bases and 2 bases, with 14 bases remaining between them. CDR1 and CDR2 from the germline V gene are MNHEY and SMNVEV (reference sequence). DNA of the CDR3: TGTGCCAGCAGCCGCGGAGGGGTTCCCTACGAGCAGTACTTC. Its protein product is CASSRGGVPYEQYF.

The genes are TRBV7-9 and TRBJ1-2; 7 bases line up with TRBD1. The germline gives CDR1 SEHNR, CDR2 FQNEAQ (reference sequence). V shed 5 bases, J shed 6 bases, and the junction held 3 bases outside the gene matches. This CDR3 has 12 residues. CDR3 protein: CASSKQGNGYTF. The CDR3 DNA is TGTGCCAGCAGCAAACAGGGGAATGGCTACACCTTC.

The chain has TRBV9 and TRBJ2-3; unclear D gene. Trimming took 0 bases from V and 1 from J, leaving 9 bases between them. Germline loops: CDR1 SGDLS, CDR2 YYNGEE. The CDR3 has 15 residues. CDR3 DNA: TGTGCCAGCAGCGTAGGGGCGGTGGGCACAGATACGCAGTATTTT. The encoded protein is CASSVGAVGTDTQYF.